Following are 19 T cell receptor beta chains from one sample sequenced in a study of spatial heterogeneity in lung cancer. TCRdb ran MiXCR on the 5' RACE reads and lists one entry per CDR3 protein. The sample consists of 25,000 to 35,000 distinct CDR3 sequences, roughly 5% of them appearing once. The time point was: blood at routine non-recurrence follow-up after resection. Specimen: PBMCs, collected at follow-up. These receptors all come from a female donor with early-stage non-small cell lung cancer.

At least ten counts were recorded for this clonotype. The chain has TRBV29-1 and TRBJ2-1, with 9 bases identical to TRBD1. This CDR3 region has 17 residues. Germline loops: CDR1 SQVTM, CDR2 ANQGSEA. J gave up 7 bases and V 5 bases, and 18 bases lay outside the gene matches. The CDR3 is CSVRQGTGTSEENEQFF. In DNA form, the CDR3 reads TGCAGCGTTCGGCAGGGGACAGGGACCTCGGAAGAGAATGAGCAGTTCTTC.

This chain joins TRBV5-6 and TRBJ2-5; TRBD1 matches at 7 bases. The germline CDR1 and CDR2 sequences are SGHDT and YYEEEE. Unmatched junction bases numbered 5, after V lost 4 bases and J lost 5 bases. The CDR3 runs to 13 residues. The CDR3 here is CASSEGTVETQYF. CDR3 sequence (DNA): TGTGCCAGCAGCGAAGGGACAGTGGAGACCCAGTACTTC.

In its sample, this clonotype was seen many times. The chain joins TRBV6-5 to TRBJ1-1; 10 bases fit TRBD1. Germline V gene data show CDR1 as MNHEY and CDR2 as SVGAGI. This CDR3 is 18 amino acids long. With 2 bases clipped from V and 3 bases from J, the junction kept 12 bases outside the gene matches. CDR3 DNA sequence: TGTGCCAGCAGTTACAGCGCCGGGACAGGGGACGGGGACACTGAAGCTTTCTTT. Translation gives CASSYSAGTGDGDTEAFF.

This clonotype showed up many times. V usage is TRBV25-1 and J usage is TRBJ2-5; 9 bases align to TRBD1. Germline V gene sequence: CDR1 MGHDK, CDR2 SYGVNS. The CDR3 has 15 amino acids. With V trimmed by 4 bases and J by 1 base, 4 bases remained unmatched. CDR3 in amino acids: CASSAGTGPQETQYF. The DNA for the CDR3 is TGTGCCAGCAGTGCAGGGACAGGGCCCCAAGAGACCCAGTACTTC.

This clonotype has ten or more counts. The genes are TRBV28 and TRBJ1-1; no definite D call. The CDR3 extends over 14 amino acids. V was cut by 1 base and J by 3 bases, with 9 bases left in between. Germline V gene data show CDR1 as MDHEN and CDR2 as SYDVKM. The CDR3 spells CASSLSMRDTEAFF. As DNA, the CDR3 is TGTGCCAGCAGTTTATCAATGCGGGACACTGAAGCTTTCTTT.

This clonotype has at least ten counts. The chain combines TRBV7-9 with TRBJ2-1; 9 bases fit TRBD1. The CDR3 extends over 13 amino acids. The germline V gene encodes CDR1 SEHNR and CDR2 FQNEAQ (reference sequence). V dropped 6 bases and J dropped 7; count of bases not matched to a gene: 4. CDR3 amino acids: CASSMTGGNEQFF. The DNA of the CDR3 is TGTGCCAGCAGTATGACAGGGGGGAATGAGCAGTTCTTC.

J is TRBJ1-2 and V is TRBV2; the D is unclear. The length of the CDR3 is 12 residues. The V end was cut by 6 bases, the J end by 4 bases, with 9 bases between. The germline V gene has CDR1 SNHLY and CDR2 FYNNEI. The CDR3 here is CASRAGIYGYTF. The DNA of the CDR3 is TGTGCCAGCAGAGCCGGGATCTATGGCTACACCTTC.

This clonotype is termed medium-sized. V and J are TRBV28 and TRBJ2-6, with D hard to call. The CDR3 loop spans 14 amino acids. With 6 bases removed from V and 0 bases from J, the gap between germline ends came to 6 bases. Germline CDR1 MDHEN, CDR2 SYDVKM. CDR3 nucleotides: TGTGCCAGCAGGTCACACTCTGGGGCCAACGTCCTGACTTTC. Translation gives CASRSHSGANVLTF.

This clonotype was recorded a few times. The CDR3 nucleotides are TGCGCCAGCAGCTTGGGGGACGGAGCGGGCACAGATACGCAGTATTTT. It is translated as CASSLGDGAGTDTQYF. The chain joins TRBV5-1 to TRBJ2-3; D tentatively fits TRBD1 or TRBD2 (5 bases each). CDR1 and CDR2 (germline): SGHRS, YFSETQ. V gave up 0 bases and J gave up 1 base, with 12 bases separating them. This CDR3 has 16 residues. The whole variable domain, filled in from reference TRBV5-1 and TRBJ2-3, reads KAGVTQTPRYLIKTRGQQVTLSCSPISGHRSVSWYQQTPGQGLQFLFEYFSETQRNKGNFPGRFSGRQFSNSRSEMNVSTLELGDSALYLCASSLGDGAGTDTQYFGPGTRLTVL.

This clonotype was observed many times. The CDR3 reads CASSLSYEQYF. The CDR3 nucleotides read TGTGCCAGCAGTCTGTCCTACGAGCAGTACTTC. The genes are TRBV3-1 and TRBJ2-7; D gene ambiguous. Trimming took 6 bases from V and 1 from J, leaving 4 bases between them. Germline values: CDR1 LGHDT, CDR2 YNNKEL (reference sequence). This CDR3 has 11 amino acids.

This clonotype occurred many times. The gene calls are TRBV6-2 or TRBV6-3 and TRBJ2-1, with D perhaps matching TRBD2 (6 bases). The CDR3 covers 16 residues. Between the trimmed V and J ends, which lost 0 bases and 7 bases, there was a span of 16 bases. Germline loops: CDR1 MNHEY, CDR2 SVGEGT. Here the CDR3 reads CASSYSAGRVRNEQFF. Here the CDR3 DNA reads TGTGCCAGCAGTTACTCGGCGGGGAGAGTTCGGAATGAGCAGTTCTTC.

This chain connects TRBV7-8 to TRBJ2-7; 8 bases agree with TRBD1. J gave up 0 bases and V 5 bases, and 9 bases lay outside the gene matches. Germline V gives CDR1 SGHVS, CDR2 FQNEAQ. This CDR3 comprises 16 residues. The CDR3 here is CASSVGGQGHSYEQYV. CDR3 bases: TGTGCCAGCAGCGTAGGAGGACAGGGACACTCCTACGAGCAGTACGTC.

This clonotype occurred a few times. The chain uses TRBV2 and TRBJ2-5, with 7 bases aligning to TRBD2. The J segment lost 5 bases and the V segment lost 7 bases, leaving 10 bases of the junction unmatched. The CDR3 extends over 14 amino acids. In germline, CDR1 is SNHLY, CDR2 FYNNEI. The CDR3 is CASIRGVNTETQYF. As DNA, the CDR3 is TGTGCCAGCATCCGGGGGGTGAATACGGAGACCCAGTACTTC.

This clonotype has just a few counts. V and J are TRBV28 and TRBJ1-6; 8 bases are shared with TRBD1. Germline values: CDR1 MDHEN, CDR2 SYDVKM. V lost 4 bases, J lost 6 bases, and 11 bases stayed unmatched. The CDR3 has 17 residues. The chain's CDR3 is CASSSYLDRGSNSPLHF. Here the CDR3 DNA reads TGTGCCAGCAGTTCCTACCTCGACAGGGGATCTAATTCACCCCTCCACTTT.

The sample holds many counts of this clonotype. This chain links TRBV3-1 with TRBJ2-2; 8 positions agree with TRBD1. With 2 bases clipped from V and 5 bases from J, the junction kept 1 base outside the gene matches. CDR3 length: 14 residues. CDR1 and CDR2 from the germline V gene are LGHDT and YNNKEL (reference sequence). In nucleotides, the CDR3 is TGTGCCAGCAGCCAACAGGGGGCGACCGGGGAGCTGTTTTTT. This gives the protein CASSQQGATGELFF.

This clonotype was seen many times. The chain carries TRBV2 and TRBJ2-7; 7 bases align to TRBD2. CDR1 SNHLY and CDR2 FYNNEI come from the germline V gene. This CDR3 spans 11 amino acids. The ends lost 11 bases at V and 1 base at J; junction bases unmatched: 2. The CDR3 bases are TGTGCCGGGGGGGTTTCCTACGAGCAGTACTTC. It yields the protein CAGGVSYEQYF.

In its sample, this clonotype was seen a few times. The chain combines TRBV12-3 or TRBV12-4 with TRBJ2-7; possibly TRBD1 for D (5 bases). V lost 6 bases and J lost 2, with 8 bases in between. The CDR3 consists of 12 residues. CDR3 sequence reads: CASRGLAYEQYF. CDR3 nucleotides: TGTGCCAGCAGGGGGCTCGCCTACGAGCAGTACTTC.

This clonotype was detected only a few times. The chain joins TRBV19 to TRBJ2-1; 11 bases map to TRBD1. The V and J ends lost 5 bases and 8 bases, in that order; junction bases with no gene match: 11. There are 16 residues in the CDR3. The germline CDR1 and CDR2 sequences are LNHDA and SQIVND (reference sequence). The CDR3 region has the DNA TGTGCCAGTAGTTTGAATGGACAGGGGGCCCGAGATGAGCAGTTCTTC. The encoded protein is CASSLNGQGARDEQFF.

This clonotype was counted many times. J is TRBJ2-5 and V is TRBV20-1; no definite D call. Germline V gives CDR1 DFQATT, CDR2 SNEGSKA (reference sequence). The CDR3 spans 14 residues. With 5 bases removed from V and 5 bases from J, the gap between germline ends came to 18 bases. The CDR3 DNA reads TGCAGTGCTCCTGTCTTTCCCGTCTGGGAGACCCAGTACTTC. Its protein product is CSAPVFPVWETQYF.